The T cell receptor (beta chain) under discussion was sequenced for a study of T cells after yellow fever vaccination. Study as a whole: When fractions had low cell numbers, they were prepared with SMART-Seq v4 Ultra Low Input. Study results and limitations: At around 95% for CD4 and 75% to 90% for CD8, most primary-vaccination clones showed up again after the booster.

As TCR cDNA was made by 5'RACE template switching, a universal primer site and UMIs were added. TCRdb re-called the 5' RACE reads through MiXCR, storing one row per CDR3 protein. The repertoire holds hundreds of thousands of distinct CDR3 sequences, with 8% to 10% as singletons. This clonotype has at least ten counts. As yet, its antigen is unknown. This CDR3 has 17 amino acids. V lost 6 bases to trimming and J lost 2 bases, with 22 bases between them. Germline CDR1 is SGHTS and CDR2 is YDEGEE. The J gene is TRBJ2-3, the V gene TRBV5-8, with TRBD2 as a possible D gene (6 bases). The material was PBMCs, obtained on the day of the first yellow fever vaccination. The source of this sequence is a man younger than 35 who received the YFV17D yellow fever vaccine. Here the CDR3 DNA reads TGTGCCAGCATGCCTAGGGGCCAGCGGGCTACCACAGATACGCAGTATTTT. Amino acids: CASMPRGQRATTDTQYF.